The rows below give T cell receptor beta chains drawn from one sample of a study of HIV-infected children after antiretroviral therapy interruption. TCRdb fed the 3' RACE reads into MiXCR, producing one record per CDR3 protein. The sample has tens of thousands of distinct CDR3 sequences; approximately 7% are singletons. This material consisted of CD45RA+ CD4+ T cells from PBMCs, pooled from several time points, taken from a donor given antiretroviral therapy, either interrupted or continuous. All receptors come from a pool of human donors with HIV. CDR3s include the opening cysteine and the closing phenylalanine or tryptophan. The D gene is left open where the match is weak. Clone size is not always given. Where it is, it says once, few, many or a class for expanded clones.

>TRBJ1-5|-|TRBV20-1|many
TGCAGTGCTAGAGGCCCTGGTGGGAGCAATCAGCCCCAGCATTTT
CSARGPGGSNQPQHF
>TRBJ2-7|-|TRBV29-1|many
TGCAGCGTCCATTTCTCGGCTGGGCAGTACTTC
CSVHFSAGQYF
>TRBJ2-3|-|TRBV20-1|many
TGCAGTCCCTCCCCTCGGCCCTTTGCAGATACGCAGTATTTT
CSPSPRPFADTQYF
>TRBJ2-7|-|TRBV11-2|few
TGTGTCAGCAGCTTAGAGGCCCTAGCTAGGGAGCAGTACTTC
CVSSLEALAREQYF
>TRBJ2-2|TRBD2|TRBV4-3|many
TGCGCCAGCAGCCCCGGGTTAGCGGGGGCGAACACCGGGGAGCTGTTTTTT
CASSPGLAGANTGELFF
>TRBJ1-2|-|TRBV24-1|many
TGTGCCACCAGTGTAGGTCCTAACTATGGCTACACCTTC
CATSVGPNYGYTF
>TRBJ2-5|-|TRBV28|-
TGTGCCAGCAGTTTCTGGAGCGACGAAGAGACCCAGTACTTC
CASSFWSDEETQYF
>TRBJ2-6|-|TRBV11-2|few
TGTGCCAGCAGCTTAATCCGGGGTTCTGGGGCCAACGTCCTGACTTTC
CASSLIRGSGANVLTF
>TRBJ2-3|-|TRBV27|medium-sized
TGTGCCAGCAGTTTTGCCGGGGGAGATACGCAGTATTTT
CASSFAGGDTQYF
>TRBJ2-3|TRBD2|TRBV12-3/TRBV12-4|-
TGTGCCAGCATTCGGGAGGTGGCGGGGGGCCGCCCCAGGGATTTT
CASIREVAGGRPRDF
>TRBJ1-2|-|TRBV5-6|many
TGTGCCAGCAGCCAAGAATCTTTCGGAGGATACACCTTC
CASSQESFGGYTF
>TRBJ2-3|-|TRBV4-3|many
TGCGCCAGCAGCCAAGAGGTCGGGCCCCGCACAGATACGCAGTATTTT
CASSQEVGPRTDTQYF
>TRBJ2-2|TRBD1|TRBV5-1|-
TGCGCCAGCAGCCATGGGACAGGGGACAGCACCGGGGAGCTGTTTTTT
CASSHGTGDSTGELFF
>TRBJ1-1|TRBD1|TRBV4-1|-
TGCGCCAGCAGCCTAGGGCGGGGGCGGACAGGGGATGAAGCTTTCTTT
CASSLGRGRTGDEAFF
>TRBJ2-2|-|TRBV7-2|many
TGTGCCAGCAGCTTAGTGTCCTCGCCTGGGGCCGCCGGGGAGCTGTTTTTT
CASSLVSSPGAAGELFF
>TRBJ2-7|TRBD2|TRBV10-3|few
TGTGCCATCCAGGCTAGCGGGAGATCCCACGAGCAGTACTTC
CAIQASGRSHEQYF
>TRBJ2-7|TRBD1|TRBV2|many
TGTGCCAGCAGTACGGGACAGGGGCTCCCCTACGAGCGGTACTTC
CASSTGQGLPYERYF
>TRBJ1-3|-|TRBV12-3/TRBV12-4|many
TGTGCCAGCAGTCCAAGACAGACATCTAGGGACACCATATATTTT
CASSPRQTSRDTIYF
>TRBJ2-1|-|TRBV18|few
TGTGCCAGCTCACCAAGATTCAGCGATTCCAATGAGCAGTTCTTC
CASSPRFSDSNEQFF
>TRBJ1-1|-|TRBV29-1|many
TGCAGCGTCACAAGACTTCCCACTGAAGCTTTCTTT
CSVTRLPTEAFF
>TRBJ2-4|-|TRBV6-9|many
TGTGCCAGCATCTCCCTTCGAGGCCACAAAAACATTCAGTACTTC
CASISLRGHKNIQYF
>TRBJ2-5|-|TRBV7-2|many
TGTGCCAGCAGCCCGGGCGGAGGTTGGGAGACCCAGTACTTC
CASSPGGGWETQYF
>TRBJ2-1|-|TRBV6-2/TRBV6-3|many
TGTGCCAGCAGGCGAGGACAGTACAATGAGCAGTTCTTC
CASRRGQYNEQFF
>TRBJ2-1|TRBD2|TRBV28|many
TGTGCCAGCAGTTCCTGGACTAGCGGGACGTCGTACAATGAGCAGTTCTTC
CASSSWTSGTSYNEQFF